This record looks at one TCR beta chain sequence and its context. Which antigen it targets is not known. At one of its ends the junction is not consistent with the germline gene, which may arise from a read error. The cohort consisted of 600 or so healthy bone marrow donors. Cohort members were all nominally healthy when sampled, although unrecorded immune exposures were likely present. The donor was CMV seronegative and belonged to the group of more than 300 seronegative cohort members. A peripheral blood sample was provided by each donor, and peripheral blood mononuclear cells were used for TCR beta sequencing. Genomic DNA extraction from the blood cell samples was performed with the Qiagen DNeasy Blood Extraction Kit. The CDR3 runs 14 residues from the cysteine to the phenylalanine. Only CDR3 DNA remains: 42 bases, in frame from the first base. CDR1 and CDR2, per the germline V gene, are SQVTM and ANQGSEA.

This record belongs to a study of cytomegalovirus exposure and HLA in healthy donors listed by TCRdb under 2017. With respect to the entire study: An earlier analysis of 587 of the donors reported under 300 Gb of sequence data and around 100 million unique TCR beta sequences obtained from roughly 170 million T cells. About 300 gigabases of sequencing data and 80 million or so unique TCR sequences were included in an early release covering over 600 HLA-typed donors. The genetic ancestry cluster associated with self-reported Caucasian donors included 81% of the roughly 360 genotyped donors. The aim of the study was to test whether cataloging public T cell receptors could identify signatures of past pathogen exposure. Using immunosequencing, the study profiled T cell repertoires from 550 to 750 subjects and related those repertoires to cytomegalovirus serostatus. Besides the first cohort of approximately 670 subjects, a separate validation cohort made up of 120 different subjects was used. To predict cytomegalovirus infection status, the study brought together high-throughput TCR immunosequencing, statistical association of individual TCRs with disease status, and machine learning. A later analysis re-examined previously published TCR beta repertoires from 610 or so donors and added high-resolution HLA genotyping to investigate patterns of TCR occurrence. Rather than drawing on any new phenotypic data, the later analysis identified candidate immune exposures from TCR beta sequences and the way those sequences occurred across donors. In an earlier analysis of more than 550 of the donors, high-throughput TCR beta sequencing was used to judge whether each TCR beta V gene segment behaved as functional or pseudogenic. Alongside the repertoire data, information on donor age, sex, ethnicity and CMV serostatus was compiled. A later genetic analysis took genome-wide SNP genotypes for about 55% of the 666 donors and used that subset as a discovery cohort. All discovery cohort repertoires had been generated on a single sequencing platform. Both class I and class II loci were covered by HLA typing, at four-digit resolution. Typing coverage varied by locus: about 620-630 donors for A, B, C, DRB1 and DQB1; some 520 for DQA1; approximately 570 for DPA1; approximately 450 for DPB1. Four to six DR-DQ haplotypes were handled as single units for association and clustering, since linkage in the cohort was strong. Among some 410 genotyped donors of the cohort, an average of approximately 250,000 unique TCR beta nucleotide sequences were sequenced per donor, around 18% of them non-productive. Broader findings and caveats from the paper: The classifier was reported to diagnose cytomegalovirus status with high specificity and sensitivity in both the original and validation cohorts. Some IMGT-functional V segments, including TRBV6-2 and TRBV6-3, could not be told apart with the 87-base-pair reads, so those segments were excluded. In a later analysis, TCR association rates were found to vary across HLA loci, with the most associated TCRs seen for DRB1 alleles and the fewest for HLA-C alleles. Around 16 rarely observed V segments, including chromosome 9 orphons, were excluded from the earlier analysis of some 590 of the donors because counts were too low. The study gave a list of 150 to 200 TCR beta chains associated with cytomegalovirus. The presence/absence analyses assumed that sequencing depth was roughly uniform across donors, and that assumption may not be true. The authors suggested that the approach could potentially be extended to other disease states and immunological phenotypes. A group of highly shared sequence variants was considered likely to be a technical artifact of the sequencing pipeline. In vitro tests confirmed that a few of the cytomegalovirus-associated TCR beta chains recognize cytomegalovirus antigens. A further reported finding was that TCR beta sequences accurately predicted the HLA-A and HLA-B alleles for most subjects in the first cohort. In a later analysis, HLA-associated TCR beta chains were found to be more clonally expanded and to have lower generation probabilities than equally common non-associated chains. In a later genetic analysis, a missense DCLRE1C variant was associated with V-gene and J-gene trimming of TCR beta chains, and the association was replicated in an independent cohort. In a later analysis, 15,000 to 20,000 TCR beta sequences were associated with specific HLA alleles at a false discovery rate of 0.05. Most TCR sequences were observed very rarely across donors, whereas some public TCRs were present in many individuals. According to a later analysis, most CMV-associated TCR beta chains appeared to be HLA-restricted, and the HLA associations seemed to be driven largely by CMV exposure. CMV serostatus was the only immune exposure information available for the cohort. The cohort was sequenced for TCR beta chains only, and without alpha or paired-chain data the features that could be detected were limited. Strong co-occurrence of HLA alleles, especially DR and DQ, made assigning TCR associations to individual alleles difficult. A later analysis reported that several top co-occurrence clusters appeared linked to parvovirus B19, influenza, CMV and Epstein-Barr virus. Broadly in line with IMGT annotations, most TCR beta V segments showed up in productive rearrangements about 87% or about 30% of the time in an earlier analysis of around 600 of the donors. Because some donors lacked HLA typing at each locus, the association tests relied only on the typed subset. Linkage disequilibrium might explain the correlated functional status among segregating V segments, but an unknown experimental factor could not be excluded. Compared with the roughly 700-donor mean, donors in an Asian-associated ancestry cluster had fewer N-insertions in productive TCRs, according to a later genetic analysis.

Library generation was performed with the immunoSEQ multiplex PCR assay. A mixture of 60 forward primers for TCR Vbeta segments and 13 reverse primers for TCR Jbeta segments was used in the multiplex PCR. The CDR3 region of rearranged TCR beta genes was amplified from genomic DNA with a multiplex PCR assay. The amplified TCR beta libraries were sequenced on the Illumina HiSeq System as 87-base-pair reads. The study's own analysis went as follows. Across the roughly 670 repertoires, a later analysis counted 80 million or so unique TCR beta chains, roughly 11 million of which were shared by at least two donors. Raw reads were error-corrected and collapsed into unique sequences with a nearest-neighbor algorithm that merged closely related sequences to remove PCR and sequencing errors. Alignment of CDR3 sequences to IMGT reference sequences was used to assign V, D and J gene segments. Each retained sequence needed at least a six-nucleotide match to both a V gene segment and a J gene segment. A rearrangement counted as productive if the CDR3 had no stop codons and remained in frame with V and J, and every other rearrangement counted as non-productive. Following IMGT convention, CDR3 was defined as the stretch from the second conserved V-encoded cysteine up to the conserved J-encoded phenylalanine. The earlier analysis of about 620 of the donors excluded sequences that lacked an unambiguous match to a single V gene segment. In an earlier analysis of around 590 of the donors, a V segment was called functional when productive rearrangements were above 56.7%, and segregating when the standard deviation between donors exceeded 5%. To diagnose cytomegalovirus status from the catalog of TCR beta chain sequences, a statistical classification framework was built. V and J gene assignment, in a later analysis, came from comparing TCR nucleotide sequences with IMGT/GENE-DB human TR gene sequences. A later analysis assigned CDR3 sequences and most-parsimonious VDJ recombination scenarios with the TCRdist pipeline. A later analysis defined each TCR beta chain by its CDR3 amino acid sequence plus V-gene family, and excluded reads lacking a unique V-gene family. To address suspected cross-contamination and a sequencing artifact, a later analysis removed 450 to 700 highly shared, low-generation-probability nucleotide sequences. In a later analysis, a clonal expansion index for each public chain was calculated from normalized within-repertoire ranks of inferred template counts. In a later analysis, generation probabilities were computed with a VDJ recombination model fitted to out-of-frame rearrangements, and the resulting probabilities were checked against IGoR. Hypergeometric tests were used in a later analysis to score TCR-TCR, TCR-HLA and TCR-CMV co-occurrence, with a repertoire-size bias correction applied to the TCR pairs. To estimate false discovery rates, a later analysis permuted the HLA or CMV assignments 20 times. A later analysis grouped co-occurring TCRs with DBSCAN, adding TCRdist sequence similarity when clustering within HLA-allele-positive subsets. For co-occurrence clustering, repertoires with fewer than 30,000 or more than 120,000 public chains were excluded, along with five repertoires with anomalous nucleotide sharing. The source is immuneACCESS, and TCRdb retained only in-frame sequences with V and J called. Part of the clones is not carried over; for the studies checked, unresolved V genes explain less than half of this, and the remainder is unexplained. V, J and clone size derive from that table, while D and trimming were established from the DNA sequence. The sample records around 50,000 clones, approximately 68% of which are singletons. The ten largest clones represent 6.3% of the sample.

Here the chain combines TRBV29-1 and TRBJ2-3, with no confident D gene call. Input material: PBMCs. The receptor was isolated from a man aged 25-45 years in good health and CMV-seronegative. The nucleotides read TGCAGCGTTGGATATAGCCTTAGCACGGATACGCAGTATTTT. Its coded protein is CSVGYSLSTDTQYF.